The present T cell receptor beta chain was sequenced within a study of shared clonotypes between healthy human individuals. Repertoires were generated with immunoSEQ multiplex PCR, while TCRdb's copy carries only in-frame clones and drops some. The sample holds 650,000 to 750,000 clones; 60% to 80% are singletons and the top ten take about 1.7%. Germline V gene lookup returns CDR1 SGHDN and CDR2 FVKESK. Trimming stripped 1 base from V and 4 bases from J, with 7 bases between. The CDR3 sequence is 13 residues long. This clone appeared a few times. The TCR sequence derives from a woman aged 25 to 45 in good health. Specimen: memory CD4+ T cells sorted from blood. Regarding subset: CD45RA-negative fraction. This chain links TRBV14 with TRBJ2-5; D unresolved. CDR3 nucleotides: TGTGCCAGCAGCCAAGTTGTGGGAGAGACCCAGTACTTC. Residues: CASSQVVGETQYF.